This record covers a single TCR beta chain. The sample comes from a study of blood T cell repertoires in COVID-19. Data came from immunoSEQ multiplex PCR; TCRdb stores just in-frame clones and leaves some out. The sample lists 70,000 to 95,000 clones; 88% were seen once. From germline, CDR1 is SGHTA and CDR2 FQGNSA. V dropped 4 bases and J dropped 7 bases, with 14 bases sitting between them. The CDR3 has 14 amino acids. The clonotype comes from a woman over 75 with acute or convalescent COVID-19. The sample taken for sequencing was peripheral blood. The chain has TRBV7-2 and TRBJ2-1, with a possible D match to TRBD2 (6 bases). DNA for the CDR3: TGTGCCAGCAGCTACCGGGACTTCCTTAATGAGCAGTTCTTC. Translation: CASSYRDFLNEQFF.